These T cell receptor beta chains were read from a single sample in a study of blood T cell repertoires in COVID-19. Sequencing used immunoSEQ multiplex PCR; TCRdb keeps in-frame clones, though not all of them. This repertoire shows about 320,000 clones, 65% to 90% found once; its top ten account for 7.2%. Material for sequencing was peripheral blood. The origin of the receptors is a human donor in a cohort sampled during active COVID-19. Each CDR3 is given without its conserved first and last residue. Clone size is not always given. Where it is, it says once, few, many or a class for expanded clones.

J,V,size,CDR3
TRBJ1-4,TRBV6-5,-,ASSPTGDEKLF
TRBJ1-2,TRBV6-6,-,ASSYPDRSYGYT
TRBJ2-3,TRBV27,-,ASSSPPSYSTDTQY
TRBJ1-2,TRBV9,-,ASRGDLTFGGYT
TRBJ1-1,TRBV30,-,AWRTGGDDTEAF
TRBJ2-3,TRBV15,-,ATSGFTGKKGSTDTQY
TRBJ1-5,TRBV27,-,ASSFRLTGSNQPQH
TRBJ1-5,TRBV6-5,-,ASSSGTRGNQPQH
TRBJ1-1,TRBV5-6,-,ASAAATLNTEAF
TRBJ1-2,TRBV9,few,ASSVAPYGYT
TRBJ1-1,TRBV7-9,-,ASSEQGARGTEAF
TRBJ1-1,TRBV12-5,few,ASGLARPRNTEAF
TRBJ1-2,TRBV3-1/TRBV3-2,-,ASSQYGAAYGYT
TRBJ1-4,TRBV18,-,ATSPGGEKLF
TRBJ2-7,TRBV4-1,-,ASSQGWAGSYEQY
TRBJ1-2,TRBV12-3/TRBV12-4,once,ASSLGQNYGYT
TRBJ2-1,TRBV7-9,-,ASSLTGVSGDYEQF
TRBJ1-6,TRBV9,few,ASSVGQGGSPLH
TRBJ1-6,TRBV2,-,ATGSGTVG
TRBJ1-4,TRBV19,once,ASSRRPDKLF
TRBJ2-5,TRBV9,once,ASSVSGGREETQY
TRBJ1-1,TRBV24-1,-,ATRRGGAAF
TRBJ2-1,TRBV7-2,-,ASSSAGGLNEQF
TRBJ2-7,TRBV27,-,ASADRAREQY
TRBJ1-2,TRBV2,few,ASSERRQGSYGYT
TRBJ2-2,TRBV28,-,AGARGGSGTGELF
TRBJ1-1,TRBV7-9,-,ASSLVRETEAF
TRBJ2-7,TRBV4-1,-,ASSQALAATYEQY
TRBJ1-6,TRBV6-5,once,ASSDDRVNNSPLH
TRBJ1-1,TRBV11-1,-,ASSVFGIPEAF
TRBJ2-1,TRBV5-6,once,ASSLTEAGGPYNEQF
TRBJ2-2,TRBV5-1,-,ASSSKTGNTGELF
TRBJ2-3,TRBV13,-,ASSPSRQGPPDTQY
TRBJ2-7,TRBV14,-,ASSPRTVTYEQY
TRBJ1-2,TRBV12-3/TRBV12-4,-,ASTRGDVNGYT
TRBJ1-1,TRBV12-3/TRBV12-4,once,ASSRYNTEAF
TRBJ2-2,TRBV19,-,ASSFDSGELF
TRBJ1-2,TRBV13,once,ASSLRGQGNYGYT
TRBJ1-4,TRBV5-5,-,ASSLVTPEKLF
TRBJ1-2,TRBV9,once,ASSVGRTGSSGYT
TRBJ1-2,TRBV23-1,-,ASSHPGDGYT
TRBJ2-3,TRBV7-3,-,ASSASPSGSWGTQY
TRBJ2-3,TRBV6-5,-,ASSFGGALDTQY
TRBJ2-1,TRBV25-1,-,ASSKAGGHEQF
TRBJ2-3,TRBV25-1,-,ASSESASGGPDTQY
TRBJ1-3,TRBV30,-,AWSRDSRSGNTIY
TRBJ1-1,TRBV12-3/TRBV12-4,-,ASRGDRDEAF
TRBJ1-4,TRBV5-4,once,ASSLLVSGIRNEKLF
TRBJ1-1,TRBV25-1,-,ASSPGTKNTEAF
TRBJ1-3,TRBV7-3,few,ASSRGYGNTIY
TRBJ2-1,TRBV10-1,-,ASSVSRAARFNEQF
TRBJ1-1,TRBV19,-,ASSMGRMNTEAF
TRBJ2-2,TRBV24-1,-,ATSDGPPGQGRSGELF
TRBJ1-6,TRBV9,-,ASSSGQGGSYNSPLH
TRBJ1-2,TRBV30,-,AWRKTGGDYGYT
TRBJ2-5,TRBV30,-,AWSVAGRETQY
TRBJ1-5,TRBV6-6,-,ASGGPQH
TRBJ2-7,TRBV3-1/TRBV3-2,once,ASSQVPGIAYEQY
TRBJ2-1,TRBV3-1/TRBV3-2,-,ASSQDQGNYNEQF